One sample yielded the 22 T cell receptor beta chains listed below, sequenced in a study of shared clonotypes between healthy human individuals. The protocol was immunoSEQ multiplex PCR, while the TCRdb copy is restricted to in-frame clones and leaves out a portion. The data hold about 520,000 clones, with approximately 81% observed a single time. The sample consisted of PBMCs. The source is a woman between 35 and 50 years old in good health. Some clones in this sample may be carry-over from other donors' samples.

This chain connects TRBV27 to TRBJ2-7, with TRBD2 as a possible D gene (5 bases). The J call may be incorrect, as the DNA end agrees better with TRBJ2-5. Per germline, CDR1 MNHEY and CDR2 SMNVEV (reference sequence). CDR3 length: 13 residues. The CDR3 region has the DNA TGTGCCAGCAGTCGCGCGGGTCAAGAGACCCAGTACTTC. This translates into CASSRAGQETQYF.

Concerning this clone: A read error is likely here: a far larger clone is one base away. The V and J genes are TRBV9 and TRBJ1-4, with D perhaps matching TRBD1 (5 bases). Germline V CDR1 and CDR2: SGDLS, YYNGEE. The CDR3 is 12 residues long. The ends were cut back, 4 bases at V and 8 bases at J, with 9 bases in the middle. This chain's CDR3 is CASSREGEKLFF. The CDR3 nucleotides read TGTGCCAGCAGCCGAGAGGGGGAAAAACTGTTTTTT.

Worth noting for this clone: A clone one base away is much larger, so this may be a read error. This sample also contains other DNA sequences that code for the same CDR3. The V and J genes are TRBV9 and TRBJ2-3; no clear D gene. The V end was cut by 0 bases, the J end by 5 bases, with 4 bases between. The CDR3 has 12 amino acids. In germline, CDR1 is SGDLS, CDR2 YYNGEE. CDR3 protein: CASSVGGDTQYF. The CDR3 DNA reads TGTGCCAGCAGCGTAGGGGGAGATACGCAGTATTTT.

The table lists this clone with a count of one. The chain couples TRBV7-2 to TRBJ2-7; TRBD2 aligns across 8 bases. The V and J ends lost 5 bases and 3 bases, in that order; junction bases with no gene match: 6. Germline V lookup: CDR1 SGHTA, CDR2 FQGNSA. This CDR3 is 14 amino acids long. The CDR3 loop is CASSRTSQGYEQYF. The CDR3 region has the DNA TGTGCCAGCAGCCGGACTAGCCAGGGCTACGAGCAGTACTTC. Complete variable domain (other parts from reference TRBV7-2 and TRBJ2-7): GAGVSQSPSNKVTEKGKDVELRCDPISGHTALYWYRQSLGQGLEFLIYFQGNSAPDKSGLPSDRFSAERTGGSVSTLTIQRTQQEDSAVYLCASSRTSQGYEQYFGPGTRLTVT.

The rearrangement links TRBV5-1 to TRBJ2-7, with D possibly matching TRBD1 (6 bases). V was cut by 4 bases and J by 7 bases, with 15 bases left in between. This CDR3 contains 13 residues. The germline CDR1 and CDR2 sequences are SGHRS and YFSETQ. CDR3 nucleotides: TGCGCCAGCAGCCGAGGACAGTTCGGAGAGCAGTACTTC. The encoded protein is CASSRGQFGEQYF. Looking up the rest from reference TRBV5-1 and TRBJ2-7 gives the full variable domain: KAGVTQTPRYLIKTRGQQVTLSCSPISGHRSVSWYQQTPGQGLQFLFEYFSETQRNKGNFPGRFSGRQFSNSRSEMNVSTLELGDSALYLCASSRGQFGEQYFGPGTRLTVT.

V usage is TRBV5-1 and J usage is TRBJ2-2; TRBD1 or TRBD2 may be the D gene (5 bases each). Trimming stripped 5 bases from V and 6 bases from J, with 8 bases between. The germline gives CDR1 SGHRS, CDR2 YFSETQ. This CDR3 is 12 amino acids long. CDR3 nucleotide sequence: TGCGCCAGCAGGTCGGGGCCCGGGGAGCTGTTTTTT. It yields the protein CASRSGPGELFF.

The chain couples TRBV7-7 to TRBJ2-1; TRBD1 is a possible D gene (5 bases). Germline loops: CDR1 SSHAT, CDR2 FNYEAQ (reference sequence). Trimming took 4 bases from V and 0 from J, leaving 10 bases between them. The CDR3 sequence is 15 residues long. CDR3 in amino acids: CASSSQTASYNEQFF. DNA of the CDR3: TGTGCCAGCAGCTCCCAGACAGCCTCCTACAATGAGCAGTTCTTC. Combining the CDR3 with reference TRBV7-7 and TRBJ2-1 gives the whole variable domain GAGVSQSPRYKVTKRGQDVTLRCDPISSHATLYWYQQALGQGPEFLTYFNYEAQPDKSGLPSDRFSAERPEGSISTLTIQRTEQRDSAMYRCASSSQTASYNEQFFGPGTRLTVL.

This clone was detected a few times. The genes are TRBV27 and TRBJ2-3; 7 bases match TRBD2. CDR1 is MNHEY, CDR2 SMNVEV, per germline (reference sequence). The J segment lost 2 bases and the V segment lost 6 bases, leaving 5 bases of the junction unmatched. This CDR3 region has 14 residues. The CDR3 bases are TGTGCCAGCAGCATTAGCGGGTCCACAGATACGCAGTATTTT. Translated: CASSISGSTDTQYF.

CDR3 amino acids: CAWKLGFESYEQYF. The CDR3 DNA sequence: TGTGCCTGGAAGTTAGGGTTTGAGTCCTACGAGCAGTACTTC. The V call is TRBV30, the J call TRBJ2-7; no clear D. The CDR3 runs 14 residues. Germline values: CDR1 GTSNPN, CDR2 SVGIG (reference sequence). Trimming took 4 bases from V and 1 from J, leaving 14 bases between them. Variable domain in full (rest from reference TRBV30 and TRBJ2-7): SQTIHQWPATLVQPVGSPLSLECTVEGTSNPNLYWYRQAAGRGLQLLFYSVGIGQISSEVPQNLSASRPQDRQFILSSKKLLLSDSGFYLCAWKLGFESYEQYFGPGTRLTVT.

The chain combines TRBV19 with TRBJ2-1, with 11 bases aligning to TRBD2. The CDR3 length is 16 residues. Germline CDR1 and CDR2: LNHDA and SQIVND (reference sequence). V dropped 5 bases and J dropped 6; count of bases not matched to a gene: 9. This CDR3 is CASSYALAGAGNEQFF. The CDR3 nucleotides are TGTGCCAGTAGTTATGCACTAGCGGGAGCCGGCAATGAGCAGTTCTTC.

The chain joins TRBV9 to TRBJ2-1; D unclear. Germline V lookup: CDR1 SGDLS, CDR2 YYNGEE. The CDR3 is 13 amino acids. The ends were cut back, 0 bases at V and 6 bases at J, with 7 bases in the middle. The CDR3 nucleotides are TGTGCCAGCAGCGTAGGGCGGTTCAATGAGCAGTTCTTC. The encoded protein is CASSVGRFNEQFF.

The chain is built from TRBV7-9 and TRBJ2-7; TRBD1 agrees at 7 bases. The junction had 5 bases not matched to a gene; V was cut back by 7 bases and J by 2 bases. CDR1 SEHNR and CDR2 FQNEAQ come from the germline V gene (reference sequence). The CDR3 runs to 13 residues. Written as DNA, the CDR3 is TGTGCCAGCAACCTACAGGGGACCTACGAGCAGTACTTC. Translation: CASNLQGTYEQYF.

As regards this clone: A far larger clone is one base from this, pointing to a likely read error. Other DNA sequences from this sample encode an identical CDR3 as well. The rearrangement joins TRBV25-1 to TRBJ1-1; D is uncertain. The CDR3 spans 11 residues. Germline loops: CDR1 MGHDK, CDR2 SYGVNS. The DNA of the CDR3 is TGTGCCAGTAGTGACTCGGCTGAAGCTTTCTTT. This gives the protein CASSDSAEAFF.

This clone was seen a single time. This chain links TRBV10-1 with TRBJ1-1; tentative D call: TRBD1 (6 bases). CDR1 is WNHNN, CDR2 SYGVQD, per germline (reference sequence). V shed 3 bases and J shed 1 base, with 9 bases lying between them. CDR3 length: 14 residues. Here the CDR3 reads CASSEAGANTEAFF. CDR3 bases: TGCGCCAGCAGTGAAGCAGGGGCGAACACTGAAGCTTTCTTT.

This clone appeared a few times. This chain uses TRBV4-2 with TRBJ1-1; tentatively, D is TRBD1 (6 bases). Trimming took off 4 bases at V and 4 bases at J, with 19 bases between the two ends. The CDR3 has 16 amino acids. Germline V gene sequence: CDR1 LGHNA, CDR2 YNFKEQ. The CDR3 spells CASSPLGGQAVTEAFF. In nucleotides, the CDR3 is TGTGCCAGCAGCCCTCTAGGGGGACAAGCAGTCACTGAAGCTTTCTTT.

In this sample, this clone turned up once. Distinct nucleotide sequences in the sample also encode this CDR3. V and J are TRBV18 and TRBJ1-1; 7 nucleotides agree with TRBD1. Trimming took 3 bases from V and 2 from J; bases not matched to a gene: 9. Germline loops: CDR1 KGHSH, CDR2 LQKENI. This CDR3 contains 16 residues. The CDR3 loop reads CASSPRPGQTNTEAFF. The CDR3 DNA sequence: TGTGCCAGCTCACCTCGTCCGGGACAGACAAACACTGAAGCTTTCTTT.

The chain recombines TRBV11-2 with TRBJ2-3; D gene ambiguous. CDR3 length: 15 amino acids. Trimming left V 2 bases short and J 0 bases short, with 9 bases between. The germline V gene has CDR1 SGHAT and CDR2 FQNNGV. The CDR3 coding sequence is TGTGCCAGCAGCTTACGGTGGGGTAGCACAGATACGCAGTATTTT. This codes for CASSLRWGSTDTQYF.

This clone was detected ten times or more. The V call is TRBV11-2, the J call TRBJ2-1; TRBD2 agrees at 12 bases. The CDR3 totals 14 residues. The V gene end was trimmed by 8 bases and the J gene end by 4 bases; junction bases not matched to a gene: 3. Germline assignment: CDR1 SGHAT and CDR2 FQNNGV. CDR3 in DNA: TGTGCCAGCCAGACTAGCGGGAGATACAATGAGCAGTTCTTC. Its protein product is CASQTSGRYNEQFF.

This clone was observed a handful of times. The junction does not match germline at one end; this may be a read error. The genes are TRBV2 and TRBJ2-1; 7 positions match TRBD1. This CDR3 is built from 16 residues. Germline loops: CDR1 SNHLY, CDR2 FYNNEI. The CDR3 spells CASSGPGTVGLNAQFF. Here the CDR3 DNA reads TGTGCCAGCAGTGGCCCAGGGACAGTAGGCCTGAATGCGCAGTTCTTC.

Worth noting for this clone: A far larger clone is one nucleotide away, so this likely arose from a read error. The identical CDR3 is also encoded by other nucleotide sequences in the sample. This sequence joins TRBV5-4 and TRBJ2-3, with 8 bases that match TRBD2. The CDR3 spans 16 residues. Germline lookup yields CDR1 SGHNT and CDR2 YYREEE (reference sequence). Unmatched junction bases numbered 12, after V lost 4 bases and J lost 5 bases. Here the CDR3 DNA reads TGTGCCAGCAGCATCGGACTAGCAGGAGTACAAGATACGCAGTATTTT. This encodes CASSIGLAGVQDTQYF.

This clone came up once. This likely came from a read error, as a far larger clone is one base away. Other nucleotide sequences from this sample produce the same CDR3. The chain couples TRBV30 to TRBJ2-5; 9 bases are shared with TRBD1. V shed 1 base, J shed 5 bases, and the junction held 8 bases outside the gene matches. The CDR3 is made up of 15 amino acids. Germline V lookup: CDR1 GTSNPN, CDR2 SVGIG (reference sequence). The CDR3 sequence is CAWSGGQGAQETQYF. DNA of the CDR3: TGTGCCTGGAGTGGGGGACAGGGCGCCCAGGAGACCCAGTACTTC.

As DNA, the CDR3 is TGTGCCAGCGGAGGGACTAGCGGGAACACCGGGGAGCTGTTTTTT. As protein: CASGGTSGNTGELFF. The V gene is TRBV2, the J gene TRBJ2-2; the match to TRBD2 covers 11 bases. The CDR3 sequence is 15 residues long. Germline CDR1 is SNHLY and CDR2 is FYNNEI. The J segment lost 1 base and the V segment lost 8 bases, leaving 3 bases of the junction unmatched.